Below, 21 T cell receptor beta chains from the same sample are listed, as sequenced in a study of CD8+CD57+ T cells in acquired aplastic anemia. The template for TCR beta VDJ and CDR3 sequence profiling was genomic DNA. MiXCR, run by TCRdb on the reads, gives a single entry per CDR3 protein. The sample consists of over 150,000 distinct CDR3 sequences, roughly 63% of them appearing once. Patients selected for sequencing had displayed CD8+CD57+ cell expansion by flow cytometry. Source material: sorted CD4+, CD8+, or CD8+CD57+ T cells (not recorded which) from PBMCs. These receptors all come from a human donor with aplastic anemia.

V is TRBV7-9 and J is TRBJ1-5; no firm D call. V was pared by 5 bases and J by 0 bases, with 14 bases between. The germline CDR1 and CDR2 sequences are SEHNR and FQNEAQ (reference sequence). The CDR3 spans 16 residues. The CDR3 bases are TGTGCCAGCAGCGTCAGCCCAGTTGATAGCAATCAGCCCCAGCATTTT. Residues: CASSVSPVDSNQPQHF.

J is TRBJ2-7 and V is TRBV29-1; a weak D match, TRBD1 (5 bases). Germline V lookup: CDR1 SQVTM, CDR2 ANQGSEA. Trimming removed 3 bases from V and 6 bases from J, with 15 bases in between. CDR3 size: 13 residues. The CDR3 here is CSVDLGGRAEQYF. In nucleotides, the CDR3 is TGCAGCGTTGATCTAGGTGGCAGGGCCGAGCAGTACTTC.

With respect to this clonotype: This may be a read error, as it is one base from a much larger clone. The chain combines TRBV27 with TRBJ1-6; maybe TRBD1 (5 bases). Germline CDR1 is MNHEY and CDR2 is SMNVEV (reference sequence). V lost 5 bases to trimming and J lost 9 bases, with 14 bases between them. The CDR3 sequence is 14 residues long. The CDR3, as DNA: TGTGCCAGCAGTCCGTGGCAGGGCAGTTCACCCCTCCACTTT. Encoded protein: CASSPWQGSSPLHF.

This clonotype was seen many times. The chain carries TRBV6-4 and TRBJ1-1, with a possible D match to TRBD1 (6 bases). Germline V lookup: CDR1 MRHNA, CDR2 SNTAGT. This CDR3 has 12 amino acids. V was cut by 8 bases and J by 4 bases, with 11 bases left in between. The CDR3: CASYRDRTEAFF. CDR3 coding DNA: TGTGCCAGCTACAGGGATCGCACTGAAGCTTTCTTT.

The genes are TRBV7-8 and TRBJ2-7; TRBD1 might be the D (5 bases). V was cut by 0 bases and J by 0 bases, with 12 bases left in between. This CDR3 has 16 residues. The germline V gene encodes CDR1 SGHVS and CDR2 FQNEAQ. The chain's CDR3 is CASSLAAGLSSYEQYF. DNA for the CDR3: TGTGCCAGCAGCTTAGCTGCAGGGCTAAGCTCCTACGAGCAGTACTTC.

This sequence joins TRBV7-3 and TRBJ1-2, with 10 bases identical to TRBD1. V shed 4 bases, J shed 10 bases, and the junction held 9 bases outside the gene matches. CDR1 is SGHTA and CDR2 is FQGTGA in the germline V gene. This CDR3 contains 14 residues. This chain's CDR3 is CASSWRQGAGNYTF. CDR3 in DNA: TGTGCCAGCAGCTGGAGACAGGGGGCGGGGAACTACACCTTC.

The V and J genes are TRBV7-9 and TRBJ1-2, with TRBD1 as a possible D gene (6 bases). The CDR3 has 13 amino acids. The germline V gene has CDR1 SEHNR and CDR2 FQNEAQ (reference sequence). V was pared by 3 bases and J by 3 bases, with 8 bases between. The CDR3: CASSLNRDYGYTF. CDR3 DNA: TGTGCCAGCAGCTTGAACAGGGACTATGGCTACACCTTC.

This clonotype was seen at least ten times. J is TRBJ2-5 and V is TRBV6-5, with D possibly TRBD2 on 5 matching bases. The CDR3 is 16 residues long. V was pared by 0 bases and J by 2 bases, with 13 bases between. Germline-derived CDR1 and CDR2 are MNHEY and SVGAGI. CDR3 nucleotides: TGTGCCAGCAGTTACTCGAGGGCAGGAGAACAAGAGACCCAGTACTTC. Translation: CASSYSRAGEQETQYF.

V usage is TRBV20-1 and J usage is TRBJ2-5; a possible D gene is TRBD2 (6 bases). In germline, CDR1 is DFQATT, CDR2 SNEGSKA (reference sequence). The CDR3 is 12 amino acids. V shed 5 bases and J shed 7 bases, with 14 bases lying between them. The CDR3 loop is CSASRTRGTQYF. The CDR3 nucleotides are TGCAGTGCTTCAAGGACGCGGGGGACCCAGTACTTC.

As for this clonotype: Relative to the germline gene, one junction end is altered; a read error may explain this. The rearrangement uses TRBV7-7 and TRBJ2-7; no reliable D call. CDR3 length: 10 amino acids. Germline-derived CDR1 and CDR2 are SSHAT and FNYEAQ (reference sequence). The CDR3 here is CASSLHEQYF. CDR3 nucleotides: TGTGCTAGCAGCTTACACGAGCAGTACTTC. The full variable domain, in which reference TRBV7-7 and TRBJ2-7 provide the parts outside the CDR3, is GAGVSQSPRYKVTKRGQDVTLRCDPISSHATLYWYQQALGQGPEFLTYFNYEAQPDKSGLPSDRFSAERPEGSISTLTIQRTEQRDSAMYRCASSLHEQYFGPGTRLTVT.

The V call is TRBV9, the J call TRBJ1-3, with no clear D. The CDR3 consists of 15 residues. Trimming cost V 0 bases and J 0 bases, with 7 bases left between them. Germline values: CDR1 SGDLS, CDR2 YYNGEE. CDR3 DNA sequence: TGTGCCAGCAGCGTAGTGACACACTCTGGAAACACCATATATTTT. It yields the protein CASSVVTHSGNTIYF.

In its sample, this clonotype was seen once. This could be a read error, since a much larger clone is one nucleotide away. The gene calls are TRBV5-6 and TRBJ1-1; D is uncertain. The CDR3 has 12 amino acids. The V gene lost 7 bases and the J gene lost 5 bases, with 12 bases spanning the gap. Per the germline V gene, CDR1 is SGHDT and CDR2 is YYEEEE. CDR3 DNA sequence: TGTGCCAGCGGTCTAATCGGGACTGAAGCTTTCTTT. Translating it yields CASGLIGTEAFF. The full variable domain, with the rest looked up from reference TRBV5-6 and TRBJ1-1, is DAGVTQSPTHLIKTRGQQVTLRCSPKSGHDTVSWYQQALGQGPQFIFQYYEEEERQRGNFPDRFSGHQFPNYSSELNVNALLLGDSALYLCASGLIGTEAFFGQGTRLTVV.

The chain links TRBV2 to TRBJ2-1; D unresolved. Trimming pared 5 bases from V and 3 bases from J, leaving 14 bases between. The germline CDR1 and CDR2 sequences are SNHLY and FYNNEI. The CDR3 runs 15 residues. The CDR3 here is CASSFSPTFYNEQFF. CDR3 in DNA: TGTGCCAGCAGTTTCTCCCCGACCTTCTACAATGAGCAGTTCTTC. The full variable domain, its missing parts supplied by reference TRBV2 and TRBJ2-1, is EPEVTQTPSHQVTQMGQEVILRCVPISNHLYFYWYRQILGQKVEFLVSFYNNEISEKSEIFDDQFSVERPDGSNFTLKIRSTKLEDSAMYFCASSFSPTFYNEQFFGPGTRLTVL.

The J gene is TRBJ2-7, the V gene TRBV20-1; 8 nucleotides match TRBD2. CDR3 length: 15 amino acids. The germline V gene encodes CDR1 DFQATT and CDR2 SNEGSKA (reference sequence). The V gene end was trimmed by 0 bases and the J gene end by 6 bases; junction bases not matched to a gene: 10. Here the CDR3 reads CSARDPSGSPIEQYF. As DNA, the CDR3 is TGCAGTGCTAGAGATCCCAGCGGGAGCCCTATCGAGCAGTACTTC.

The sample holds one count of this clonotype. V is TRBV25-1 and J is TRBJ2-7; D remains ambiguous. CDR3 length: 11 amino acids. The V end lost 4 bases, the J end lost 6 bases, and 7 bases lay between the germline ends. Per the germline V gene, CDR1 is MGHDK and CDR2 is SYGVNS. CDR3 DNA sequence: TGTGCCAGCAGTGCCTCGGGCGAGCAGTACTTC. Translation: CASSASGEQYF.

The rearrangement links TRBV14 to TRBJ2-5; D tentatively fits TRBD1 or TRBD2 (5 bases each). CDR3 length: 15 amino acids. Per the germline V gene, CDR1 is SGHDN and CDR2 is FVKESK. Trimming pared 0 bases from V and 5 bases from J, leaving 13 bases between. CDR3 coding DNA: TGTGCCAGCAGCCAAGAGGGACGGGCGCGGGAGACCCAGTACTTC. It is translated as CASSQEGRARETQYF. Together with reference TRBV14 and TRBJ2-5, the CDR3 gives the full variable domain: EAGVTQFPSHSVIEKGQTVTLRCDPISGHDNLYWYRRVMGKEIKFLLHFVKESKQDESGMPNNRFLAERTGGTYSTLKVQPAELEDSGVYFCASSQEGRARETQYFGPGTRLLVL.

The CDR3 DNA is TGTGCCAGTAGGGAGGGGGCAGATACGCAGTTCTTC. Amino acid sequence: CASREGADTQFF. The rearrangement links TRBV19 to TRBJ2-1, with a weak D call TRBD1 (7 bases). The germline gives CDR1 LNHDA, CDR2 SQIVND (reference sequence). Trimming removed 6 bases at V and 12 bases at J, with 15 bases between. The CDR3 runs to 12 residues.

The rearrangement links TRBV24-1 to TRBJ1-6, with a possible D match to TRBD1 (6 bases). Germline V lookup: CDR1 KGHDR, CDR2 SFDVKD. V dropped 5 bases and J dropped 11 bases, with 18 bases sitting between them. CDR3 size: 15 residues. The CDR3 region has the DNA TGTGCCACCAGTGGCACAGGGACCGGGAATACACCCCTCCACTTT. Its protein is CATSGTGTGNTPLHF.

This rearrangement joins TRBV25-1 to TRBJ1-6, with no clear D. Germline lookup yields CDR1 MGHDK and CDR2 SYGVNS. The CDR3 length is 14 residues. The germline V and J ends were trimmed by 4 bases and 5 bases, with 9 bases remaining between them. The CDR3 loop reads CASSAQWHNSPLHF. Written as DNA, the CDR3 is TGTGCCAGCAGTGCACAGTGGCATAATTCACCCCTCCACTTT. Full variable domain (outside the CDR3, taken from reference TRBV25-1 and TRBJ1-6): EADIYQTPRYLVIGTGKKITLECSQTMGHDKMYWYQQDPGMELHLIHYSYGVNSTEKGDLSSESTVSRIRTEHFPLTLESARPSHTSQYLCASSAQWHNSPLHFGNGTRLTVT.

V is TRBV2 and J is TRBJ2-5; 12 bases agree with TRBD2. Germline V lookup: CDR1 SNHLY, CDR2 FYNNEI. There are 18 residues in the CDR3. V shed 8 bases, J shed 5 bases, and the junction held 18 bases outside the gene matches. CDR3 protein: CASSIPSSGGAVLETQYF. The CDR3 DNA follows: TGTGCCAGCTCCATCCCGTCTAGCGGGGGGGCGGTTTTGGAGACCCAGTACTTC.

The CDR3: CASSEATQGYNEQFF. CDR3 bases: TGTGCCAGCAGTGAAGCTACACAGGGGTACAATGAGCAGTTCTTC. V and J are TRBV2 and TRBJ2-1, with TRBD1 identical over 7 bases. The germline gives CDR1 SNHLY, CDR2 FYNNEI. V gave up 0 bases and J gave up 4 bases; unmatched junction bases: 3. The CDR3 runs to 15 residues.